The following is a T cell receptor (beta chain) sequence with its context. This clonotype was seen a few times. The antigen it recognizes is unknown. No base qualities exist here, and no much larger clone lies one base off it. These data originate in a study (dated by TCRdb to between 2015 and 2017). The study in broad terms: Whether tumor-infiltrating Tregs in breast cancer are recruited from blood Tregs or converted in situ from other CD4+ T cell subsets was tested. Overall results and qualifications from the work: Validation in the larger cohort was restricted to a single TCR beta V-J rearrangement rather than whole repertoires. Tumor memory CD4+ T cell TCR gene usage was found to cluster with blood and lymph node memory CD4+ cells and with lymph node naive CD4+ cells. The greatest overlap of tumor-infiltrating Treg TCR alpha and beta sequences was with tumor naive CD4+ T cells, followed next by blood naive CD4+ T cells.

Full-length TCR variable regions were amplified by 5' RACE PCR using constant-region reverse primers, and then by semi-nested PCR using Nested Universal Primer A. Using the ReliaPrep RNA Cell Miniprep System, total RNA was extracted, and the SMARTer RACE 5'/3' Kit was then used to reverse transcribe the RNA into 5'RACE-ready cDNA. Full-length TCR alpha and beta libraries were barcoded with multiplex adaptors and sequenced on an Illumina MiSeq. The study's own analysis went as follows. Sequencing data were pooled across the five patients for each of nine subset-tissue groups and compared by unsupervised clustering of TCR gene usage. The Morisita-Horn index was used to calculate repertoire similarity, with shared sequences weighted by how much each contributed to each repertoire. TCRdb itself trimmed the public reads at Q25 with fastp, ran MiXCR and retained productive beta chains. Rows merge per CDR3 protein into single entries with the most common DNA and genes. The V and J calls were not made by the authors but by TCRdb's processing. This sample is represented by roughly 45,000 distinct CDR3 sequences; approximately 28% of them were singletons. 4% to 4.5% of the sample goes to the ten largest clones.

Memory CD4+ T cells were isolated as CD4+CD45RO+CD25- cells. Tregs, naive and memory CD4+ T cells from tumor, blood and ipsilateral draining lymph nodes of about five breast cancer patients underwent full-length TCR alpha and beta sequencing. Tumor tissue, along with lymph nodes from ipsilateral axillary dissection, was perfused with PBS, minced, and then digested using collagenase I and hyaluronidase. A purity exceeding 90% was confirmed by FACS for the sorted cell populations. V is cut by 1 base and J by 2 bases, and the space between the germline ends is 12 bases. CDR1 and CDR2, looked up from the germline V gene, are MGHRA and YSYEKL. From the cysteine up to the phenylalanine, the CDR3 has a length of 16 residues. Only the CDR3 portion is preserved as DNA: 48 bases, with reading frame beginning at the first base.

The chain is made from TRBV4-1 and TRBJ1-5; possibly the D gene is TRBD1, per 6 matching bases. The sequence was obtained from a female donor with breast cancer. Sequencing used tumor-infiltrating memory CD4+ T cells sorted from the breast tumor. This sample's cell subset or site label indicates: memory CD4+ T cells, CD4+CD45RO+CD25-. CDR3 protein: CASSQGRGARNQPQHF. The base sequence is TGCGCCAGCAGCCAAGGGAGGGGGGCTCGCAATCAGCCCCAGCATTTT.